The present T cell receptor beta chain was sequenced within a study of post-analysis software for immune sequencing data. Regarding the study as a whole: A few TRBV segments occurring more often in patients than controls included TRBV5-6, TRBV5-1 and TRBV20-1.

The CDR3 totals 14 residues. V shed 4 bases, J shed 11 bases, and the junction held 14 bases outside the gene matches. Per the germline V gene, CDR1 is SQVTM and CDR2 is ANQGSEA. Tagging with unique molecular identifiers was a feature of the TCR beta cDNA libraries. Around 500,000 cDNA molecules were obtained per 1 to 10 million input T cells. In TCRdb, the PCR reads were re-called with MiXCR into one record per CDR3 protein. In the table there are approximately 770,000 distinct CDR3 sequences, more than 45% of which are singletons. This clonotype was observed a few times. Its antigen is as yet unknown.

The sample consisted of blood. The V and J genes are TRBV29-1 and TRBJ2-5, with 9 bases lining up with TRBD1. The TCR sequence derives from a girl aged 5 to 17 with multiple sclerosis. The CDR3 region is CSVAVMGQGGEQYF. The CDR3 DNA reads as TGCAGCGTTGCGGTCATGGGACAGGGAGGAGAGCAGTACTTC.